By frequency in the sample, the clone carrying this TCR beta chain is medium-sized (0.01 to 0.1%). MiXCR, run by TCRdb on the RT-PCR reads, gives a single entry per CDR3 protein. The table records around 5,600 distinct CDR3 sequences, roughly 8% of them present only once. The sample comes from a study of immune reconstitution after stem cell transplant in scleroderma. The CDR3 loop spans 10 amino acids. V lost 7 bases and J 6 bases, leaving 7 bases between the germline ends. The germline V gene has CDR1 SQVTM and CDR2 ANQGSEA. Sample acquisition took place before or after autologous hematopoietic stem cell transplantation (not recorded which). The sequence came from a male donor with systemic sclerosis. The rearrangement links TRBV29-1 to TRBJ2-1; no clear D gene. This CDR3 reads CSAEVNEQFF. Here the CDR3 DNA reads TGCAGCGCCGAGGTCAATGAGCAGTTCTTC.